This TCR beta chain stems from a study of response to subunit inactivated influenza vaccine. Study conclusions and caveats: Only a handful of new T cells, the authors suggested, are recruited with each seasonal influenza vaccination.

On this clonotype: Its antigen is not known. Possible read error: a much larger clone is one base away.

MiXCR, applied by TCRdb to the RT-PCR reads, yields one record per CDR3 protein. This sample has hundreds of thousands of distinct CDR3 sequences, with approximately 7.7% found just once. Sequenced here: PBMCs from blood, sampled 23 to 25 months after vaccination. This TCR came from a man between 50 and 75 years old who received an inactivated influenza vaccine.

Written as DNA, the CDR3 is TGCGCCAGCAGCCAAAGGGGAACGAGCTCCTACAATGAGCAGTTCTTC. Amino acids: CASSQRGTSSYNEQFF. This chain joins TRBV4-3 and TRBJ2-1; D might be TRBD1 (5 bases). The CDR3 consists of 16 residues. V shed 2 bases and J shed 0 bases, with 11 bases lying between them. Germline V gene data show CDR1 as LGHNA and CDR2 as YSLEER.